These 28 T cell receptor beta chains came from one sample sequenced in a study of T cell changes during pregnancy in multiple sclerosis. This table comes from immunoSEQ multiplex PCR, and its TCRdb copy is limited to in-frame clones, with some not included. The sample carries some 97,000 clones, approximately 94% recorded once. The sequenced sample was peripheral blood, obtained before pregnancy. Every receptor here comes from a female donor with multiple sclerosis, enrolled in a pregnancy study.

The chain combines TRBV5-1 with TRBJ2-1; TRBD1 matches 7 bases. V shed 1 base, J shed 0 bases, and the junction held 10 bases outside the gene matches. Germline V gene data show CDR1 as SGHRS and CDR2 as YFSETQ. This CDR3 comprises 18 residues. In DNA form, the CDR3 reads TGCGCCAGCAGCTTGTTTGGGGTAAGACAGGGCTCCTACAATGAGCAGTTCTTC. Its translation is CASSLFGVRQGSYNEQFF.

The chain uses TRBV5-5 and TRBJ2-7; D gene uncertain. CDR1 SGHKS and CDR2 YYEKEE come from the germline V gene (reference sequence). The CDR3 has 15 amino acids. Trimming removed 0 bases at V and 2 bases at J, with 12 bases between. DNA of the CDR3: TGTGCCAGCAGCTTGGTCCAGCAGGTAGCCTACGAGCAGTACTTC. Translated, it gives CASSLVQQVAYEQYF.

The J gene is TRBJ1-2, the V gene TRBV6-6, with 10 bases aligning to TRBD1. With 6 bases clipped from V and 7 bases from J, the junction kept 5 bases outside the gene matches. Germline CDR1 MNHNY, CDR2 SVGAGI (reference sequence). The CDR3 totals 13 residues. CDR3 protein: CASSPTGGVGYTF. The DNA of the CDR3 is TGTGCCAGCAGCCCGACAGGGGGCGTTGGCTACACCTTC.

The chain is built from TRBV10-3 and TRBJ1-1; D is unresolved. CDR3 length: 13 residues. The ends were cut back, 3 bases at V and 0 bases at J, with 5 bases in the middle. In germline, CDR1 is ENHRY, CDR2 SYGVKD. CDR3 sequence reads: CAISEQMNTEAFF. CDR3 sequence (DNA): TGTGCCATCAGTGAACAGATGAACACTGAAGCTTTCTTT.

This clone was seen only once. The CDR3 nucleotides are TGTGCCAGTAGTATATTGGGGGACTTCTCTGGGGCCAACGTCCTGACTTTC. It is translated as CASSILGDFSGANVLTF. The chain employs TRBV19 and TRBJ2-6; D possibly corresponds to TRBD2 (6 bases). The CDR3 has 17 amino acids. From germline, CDR1 is LNHDA and CDR2 SQIVND (reference sequence). Between the trimmed V and J ends, which lost 2 bases and 0 bases, there was a span of 11 bases.

The chain couples TRBV2 to TRBJ2-7; 9 bases align to TRBD2. The length of the CDR3 is 14 residues. V lost 7 bases, J lost 7 bases, and 11 bases stayed unmatched. In germline, CDR1 is SNHLY, CDR2 FYNNEI. CDR3 bases: TGTGCCAGCAATCCGGGACTAGCTGTTGGTGAGCAGTACTTC. Its protein is CASNPGLAVGEQYF.

As DNA, the CDR3 is TGTGCCAGCAGTGCTAATCTCATCTACGAGCAGTACTTC. Translation: CASSANLIYEQYF. The J gene is TRBJ2-7, the V gene TRBV27; D is unresolved. The CDR3 contains 13 residues. CDR1 and CDR2 from the germline V gene are MNHEY and SMNVEV (reference sequence). V lost 5 bases and J 3 bases, leaving 11 bases between the germline ends.

The chain employs TRBV5-4 and TRBJ1-2, with unresolved D. From germline, CDR1 is SGHNT and CDR2 YYREEE (reference sequence). V dropped 4 bases and J dropped 4 bases, with 17 bases sitting between them. This CDR3 is 15 amino acids long. CDR3 DNA sequence: TGTGCCAGCAGCGTTCAGGTTCCATCCTCCTATGGCTACACCTTC. Its translation is CASSVQVPSSYGYTF.

This chain links TRBV5-1 with TRBJ2-2; the match to TRBD2 covers 11 bases. J gave up 1 base and V 4 bases, and 3 bases lay outside the gene matches. The CDR3 extends over 16 amino acids. CDR1 and CDR2 (germline): SGHRS, YFSETQ. CDR3 sequence: CASSRGLAENTGELFF. The CDR3 DNA sequence: TGCGCCAGCAGCCGGGGACTAGCGGAGAACACCGGGGAGCTGTTTTTT.

CDR3 nucleotide sequence: TGTGCCAGCAGCCAAGAGTGGCTCTCTGGAAACACCATATATTTT. It codes for CASSQEWLSGNTIYF. This rearrangement joins TRBV4-2 to TRBJ1-3; D gene ambiguous. The CDR3 sequence is 15 residues long. The germline gives CDR1 LGHNA, CDR2 YNFKEQ. V was pared by 0 bases and J by 0 bases, with 6 bases between.

This clone was recorded once. The chain has TRBV5-1 and TRBJ1-2, with 8 bases aligning to TRBD1. Germline CDR1 reads SGHRS; CDR2 reads YFSETQ. CDR3 length equals 18 residues. V was pared by 4 bases and J by 4 bases, with 18 bases of the junction left unmatched. CDR3 bases: TGCGCCAGCAGCAACGGACAGGGAATCTATTTGGAGATCTATGGCTACACCTTC. It yields the protein CASSNGQGIYLEIYGYTF.

V and J are TRBV19 and TRBJ1-1, with a tentative D call TRBD1 (5 bases). V was pared by 6 bases and J by 1 base, with 6 bases between. The CDR3 spans 12 residues. CDR1 is LNHDA and CDR2 is SQIVND in the germline V gene (reference sequence). CDR3 sequence: CASRTGNTEAFF. Here the CDR3 DNA reads TGTGCCAGTAGAACAGGGAACACTGAAGCTTTCTTT.

The chain couples TRBV4-2 to TRBJ2-7; no reliable D call. This CDR3 comprises 14 residues. The V end was cut by 4 bases, the J end by 3 bases, with 13 bases between. CDR1 and CDR2 from the germline V gene are LGHNA and YNFKEQ. The CDR3 loop reads CASSRVSADYEQYF. DNA of the CDR3: TGTGCCAGCAGCCGGGTGTCGGCGGACTACGAGCAGTACTTC.

V gene TRBV10-2 combines with J gene TRBJ2-7; TRBD1 matches at 8 bases. Germline V lookup: CDR1 WSHSY, CDR2 SAAADI. This CDR3 region has 14 residues. V gave up 8 bases and J gave up 2 bases; unmatched junction bases: 8. The DNA of the CDR3 is TGCGCCAGCCAGGGCGGGACAGGAGCCTACGAGCAGTACTTC. The encoded protein is CASQGGTGAYEQYF.

The chain recombines TRBV6-6 with TRBJ2-5, with D possibly being TRBD2 (6 bases). Trimming took off 2 bases at V and 7 bases at J, with 17 bases between the two ends. The CDR3 contains 15 residues. CDR1 is MNHNY, CDR2 SVGAGI, per germline (reference sequence). For the CDR3, the DNA is TGTGCCAGCAGTTACAGTTTAAGGACGGAGGGGACCCAGTACTTC. Residues: CASSYSLRTEGTQYF.

The rearrangement links TRBV19 to TRBJ1-1; D unclear. The CDR3 has 14 amino acids. Trimming cost V 3 bases and J 3 bases, with 11 bases left between them. The V gene's germline CDR1 is LNHDA and CDR2 SQIVND (reference sequence). CDR3 loop: CASSISGEYTEAFF. The DNA of the CDR3 is TGTGCCAGTAGTATTTCCGGGGAGTACACTGAAGCTTTCTTT.

CDR3 bases: TGTGCCAGCAGCCCACAGGGGGGTAGCACAGATACGCAGTATTTT. It is translated as CASSPQGGSTDTQYF. This chain uses TRBV7-3 with TRBJ2-3; 8 bases are a match to TRBD1. CDR3 size: 15 residues. The V segment lost 5 bases and the J segment 0 bases; nucleotides outside the gene matches: 4. In germline, CDR1 is SGHTA, CDR2 FQGTGA.

The rearrangement links TRBV27 to TRBJ2-1, with TRBD2 matching over 7 bases. Germline V lookup: CDR1 MNHEY, CDR2 SMNVEV (reference sequence). The ends lost 4 bases at V and 7 bases at J; junction bases unmatched: 10. CDR3 size: 15 residues. The CDR3 nucleotides read TGTGCCAGCAGTTACAGCGGGGTCCAGATTAATGAGCAGTTCTTC. This translates into CASSYSGVQINEQFF.

The table lists this clone with a count of one. The gene calls are TRBV9 and TRBJ2-2, with a weak D call TRBD2 (6 bases). Germline V gene data show CDR1 as SGDLS and CDR2 as YYNGEE. The CDR3 is 15 residues long. The V and J ends lost 3 bases and 6 bases respectively, with 15 bases between them. This CDR3 is CASSGLGRLAGELFF. CDR3 sequence (DNA): TGTGCCAGCAGCGGTCTGGGGAGGCTGGCCGGGGAGCTGTTTTTT. Filled out from reference TRBV9 and TRBJ2-2, the complete variable domain reads DSGVTQTPKHLITATGQRVTLRCSPRSGDLSVYWYQQSLDQGLQFLIQYYNGEERAKGNILERFSAQQFPDLHSELNLSSLELGDSALYFCASSGLGRLAGELFFGEGSRLTVL.

J is TRBJ1-1 and V is TRBV19, with D possibly matching TRBD1 (6 bases). There are 15 residues in the CDR3. The germline gives CDR1 LNHDA, CDR2 SQIVND (reference sequence). V was pared by 7 bases and J by 3 bases, with 18 bases between. Written as DNA, the CDR3 is TGTGCCAGTATCGATCTCGGGGGGCGAGACACTGAAGCTTTCTTT. Amino acid sequence: CASIDLGGRDTEAFF.

This chain connects TRBV10-3 to TRBJ2-3, with D possibly TRBD2 on 6 matching bases. The CDR3 totals 14 residues. Trimming left V 4 bases short and J 0 bases short, with 8 bases between. Germline CDR1 ENHRY, CDR2 SYGVKD. The CDR3 spells CAISVAGSTDTQYF. CDR3 in DNA: TGTGCCATCAGTGTGGCGGGAAGCACAGATACGCAGTATTTT.

The chain employs TRBV21-1 and TRBJ2-7; the D segment call TRBD1 is taken from the table without a DNA check. TRBV21-1 is recorded as a pseudogene. The CDR3 length is 14 residues. The CDR3 sequence: CASSRTGTGDEQYF. The CDR3, as DNA: TGTGCCAGCAGCAGAACCGGGACAGGGGACGAGCAGTACTTC.

This clone was counted only a few times. V usage is TRBV7-3 and J usage is TRBJ2-5; 7 bases are shared with TRBD2. The V gene's germline CDR1 is SGHTA and CDR2 FQGTGA. The CDR3 is made up of 14 amino acids. J lost 9 bases, V lost 5 bases, and 12 bases had no gene match. The CDR3 loop is CASSQLAGGTAQYF. CDR3 nucleotide sequence: TGTGCCAGCAGCCAATTAGCGGGTGGGACGGCCCAGTACTTC.

The chain employs TRBV5-3 and TRBJ2-7; 9 bases align to TRBD2. TRBV5-3 is known as an ORF, though its function is uncertain. The CDR3 spans 15 residues. Germline trimming cut 0 bases from V and 1 base from J; bases unmatched to any gene: 2. CDR3 sequence: CARSLGSGSSYEQYF. CDR3 DNA: TGTGCCAGAAGCTTGGGTAGCGGGAGTTCCTACGAGCAGTACTTC.

The chain links TRBV9 to TRBJ2-1, with TRBD1 matching over 9 bases. Germline CDR1 reads SGDLS; CDR2 reads YYNGEE. V lost 4 bases and J lost 8; bases outside the gene matches: 7. The CDR3 extends over 14 amino acids. CDR3 sequence reads: CASSPRQGVYEQFF. As DNA, the CDR3 is TGTGCCAGCAGCCCACGACAGGGGGTCTATGAGCAGTTCTTC.

This clone was seen only once. The V gene is TRBV19, the J gene TRBJ2-7; 9 bases agree with TRBD1. The germline V gene encodes CDR1 LNHDA and CDR2 SQIVND (reference sequence). The CDR3 contains 15 residues. V shed 6 bases and J 2 bases; nucleotides not matched to a gene: 8. Written as DNA, the CDR3 is TGTGCCAGTAGCGCCGGGACAGGGACAACCTACGAGCAGTACTTC. It translates to CASSAGTGTTYEQYF.

The gene calls are TRBV9 and TRBJ2-1; D unresolved. The CDR3 extends over 15 amino acids. Germline V gene lookup returns CDR1 SGDLS and CDR2 YYNGEE. V was trimmed by 2 bases and J by 3 bases, leaving 12 bases between them. In DNA form, the CDR3 reads TGTGCCAGCAGCGTTACCAGTAATATCTACAATGAGCAGTTCTTC. This gives the protein CASSVTSNIYNEQFF.

The CDR3 spells CASGVQVGVGTDTQYF. The CDR3 nucleotides are TGCGCCAGCGGAGTACAGGTGGGTGTTGGCACAGATACGCAGTATTTT. The chain carries TRBV4-3 and TRBJ2-3; D perhaps matches TRBD1 (5 bases). CDR1 and CDR2 from the germline V gene are LGHNA and YSLEER. Trimming cost V 8 bases and J 1 base, with 19 bases left between them. The CDR3 covers 16 residues.